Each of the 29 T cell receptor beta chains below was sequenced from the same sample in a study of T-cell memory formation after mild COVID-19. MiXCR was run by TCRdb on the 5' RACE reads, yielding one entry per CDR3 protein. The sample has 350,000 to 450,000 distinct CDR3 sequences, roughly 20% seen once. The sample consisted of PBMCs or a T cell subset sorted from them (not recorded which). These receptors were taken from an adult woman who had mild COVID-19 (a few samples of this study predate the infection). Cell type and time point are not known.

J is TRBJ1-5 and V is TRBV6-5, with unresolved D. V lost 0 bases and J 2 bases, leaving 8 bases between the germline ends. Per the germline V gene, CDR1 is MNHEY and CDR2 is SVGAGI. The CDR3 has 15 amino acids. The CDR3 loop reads CASSYSIQGNQPQHF. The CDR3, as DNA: TGTGCCAGCAGTTACTCGATCCAGGGCAATCAGCCCCAGCATTTT.

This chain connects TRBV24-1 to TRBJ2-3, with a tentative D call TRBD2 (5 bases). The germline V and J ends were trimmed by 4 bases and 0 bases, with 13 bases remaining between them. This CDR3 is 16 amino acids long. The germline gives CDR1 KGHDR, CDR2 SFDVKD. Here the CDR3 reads CATSESPSSSTDTQYF. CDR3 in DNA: TGTGCCACCAGTGAGTCTCCTAGCAGCAGCACAGATACGCAGTATTTT.

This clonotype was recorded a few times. The CDR3 sequence is CASSHKLTYNEQFF. For the CDR3, the DNA is TGTGCCAGCAGCCATAAACTGACCTACAATGAGCAGTTCTTC. The chain joins TRBV14 to TRBJ2-1; D not resolved. The CDR3 runs 14 residues. Germline loops: CDR1 SGHDN, CDR2 FVKESK. Trimming pared 3 bases from V and 2 bases from J, leaving 8 bases between.

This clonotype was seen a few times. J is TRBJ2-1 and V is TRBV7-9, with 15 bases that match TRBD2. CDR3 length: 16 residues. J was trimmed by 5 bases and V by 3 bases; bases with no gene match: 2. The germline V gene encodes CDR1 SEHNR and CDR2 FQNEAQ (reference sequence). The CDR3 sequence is CASSFGLAGGNNEQFF. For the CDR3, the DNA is TGTGCCAGCAGCTTTGGACTAGCGGGGGGGAACAATGAGCAGTTCTTC.

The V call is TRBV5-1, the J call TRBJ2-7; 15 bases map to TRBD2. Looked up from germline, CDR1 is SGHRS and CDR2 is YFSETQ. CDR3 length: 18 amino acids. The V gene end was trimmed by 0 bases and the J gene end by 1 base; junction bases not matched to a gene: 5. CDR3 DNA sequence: TGCGCCAGCAGCTTGGATGGACTAGCGGGGGGGCGGTCCTACGAGCAGTACTTC. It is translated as CASSLDGLAGGRSYEQYF.

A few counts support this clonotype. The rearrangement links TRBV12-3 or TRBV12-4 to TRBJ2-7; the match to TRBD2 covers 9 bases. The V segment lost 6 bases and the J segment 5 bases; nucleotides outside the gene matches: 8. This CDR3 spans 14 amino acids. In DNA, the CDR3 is TGTGCCAGCAGCACTAGCGGGTACTTCGACGAGCAGTACTTC. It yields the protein CASSTSGYFDEQYF.

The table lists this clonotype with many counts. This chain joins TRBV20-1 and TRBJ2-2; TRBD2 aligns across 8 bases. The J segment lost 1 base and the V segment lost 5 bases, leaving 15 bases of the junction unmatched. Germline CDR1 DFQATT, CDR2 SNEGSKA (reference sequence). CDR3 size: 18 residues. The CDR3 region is CSAFRQTAGGLNTGELFF. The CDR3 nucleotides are TGCAGTGCTTTCAGACAGACGGCGGGAGGTCTGAACACCGGGGAGCTGTTTTTT.

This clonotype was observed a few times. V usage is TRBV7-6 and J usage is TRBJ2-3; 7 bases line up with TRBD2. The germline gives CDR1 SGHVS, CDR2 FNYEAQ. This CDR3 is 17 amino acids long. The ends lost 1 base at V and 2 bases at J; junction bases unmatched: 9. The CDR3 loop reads CASSLVGPGLYTDTQYF. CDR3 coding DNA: TGTGCCAGCAGCTTAGTGGGACCGGGACTATACACAGATACGCAGTATTTT.

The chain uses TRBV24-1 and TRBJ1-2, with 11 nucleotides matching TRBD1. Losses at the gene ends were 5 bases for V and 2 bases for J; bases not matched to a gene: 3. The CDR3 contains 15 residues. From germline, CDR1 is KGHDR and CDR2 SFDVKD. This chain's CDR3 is CATSVGTGGNYGYTF. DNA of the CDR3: TGTGCCACCAGTGTTGGGACAGGGGGAAACTATGGCTACACCTTC.

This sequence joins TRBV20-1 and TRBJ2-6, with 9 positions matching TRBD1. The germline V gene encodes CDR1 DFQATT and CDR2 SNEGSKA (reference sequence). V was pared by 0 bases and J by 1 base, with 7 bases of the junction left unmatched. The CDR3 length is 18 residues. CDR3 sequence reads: CSARDGTGLASGANVLTF. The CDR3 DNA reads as TGCAGTGCTAGAGATGGGACAGGGCTCGCGTCTGGGGCCAACGTCCTGACTTTC.

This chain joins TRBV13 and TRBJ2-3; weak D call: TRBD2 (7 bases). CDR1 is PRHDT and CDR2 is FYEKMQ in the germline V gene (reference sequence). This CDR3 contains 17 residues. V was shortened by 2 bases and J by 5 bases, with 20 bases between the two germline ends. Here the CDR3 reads CASSLQRSGGTKDTQYF. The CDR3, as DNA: TGTGCCAGCAGCTTACAAAGGTCGGGGGGCACAAAAGATACGCAGTATTTT.

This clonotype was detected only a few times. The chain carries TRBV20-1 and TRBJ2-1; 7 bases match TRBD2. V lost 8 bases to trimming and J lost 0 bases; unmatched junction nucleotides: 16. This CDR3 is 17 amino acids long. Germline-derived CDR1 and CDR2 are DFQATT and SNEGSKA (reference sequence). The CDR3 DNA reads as TGCAGTCCGGTAGGAGTGGAGCGGGGAATCTCCTACAATGAGCAGTTCTTC. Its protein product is CSPVGVERGISYNEQFF.

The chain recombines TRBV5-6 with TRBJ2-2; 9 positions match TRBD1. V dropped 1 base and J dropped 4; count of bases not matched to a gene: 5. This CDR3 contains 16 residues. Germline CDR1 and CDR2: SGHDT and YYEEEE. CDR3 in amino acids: CASSLRGQGRTGELFF. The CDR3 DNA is TGTGCCAGCAGCTTGAGGGGACAGGGACGCACCGGGGAGCTGTTTTTT.

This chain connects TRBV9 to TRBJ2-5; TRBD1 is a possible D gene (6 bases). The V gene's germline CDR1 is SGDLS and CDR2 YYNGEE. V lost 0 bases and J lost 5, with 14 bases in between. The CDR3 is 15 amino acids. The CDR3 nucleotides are TGTGCCAGCAGCGTAGGAGGACAGTCAAGGGAGACCCAGTACTTC. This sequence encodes CASSVGGQSRETQYF.

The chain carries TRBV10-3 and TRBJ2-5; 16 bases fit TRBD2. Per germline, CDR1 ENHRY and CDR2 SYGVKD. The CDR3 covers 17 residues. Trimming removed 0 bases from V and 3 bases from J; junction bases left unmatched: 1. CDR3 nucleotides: TGTGCCATCAGTGAGTCGGGACTAGCGGGAGGGGAAGAGACCCAGTACTTC. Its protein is CAISESGLAGGEETQYF.

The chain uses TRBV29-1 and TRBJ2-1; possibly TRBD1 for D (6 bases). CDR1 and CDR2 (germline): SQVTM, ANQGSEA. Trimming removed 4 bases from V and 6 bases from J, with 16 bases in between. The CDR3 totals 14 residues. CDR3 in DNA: TGCAGCGTTGTTCTCTGGGTAGGGGGCAATGAGCAGTTCTTC. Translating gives CSVVLWVGGNEQFF.

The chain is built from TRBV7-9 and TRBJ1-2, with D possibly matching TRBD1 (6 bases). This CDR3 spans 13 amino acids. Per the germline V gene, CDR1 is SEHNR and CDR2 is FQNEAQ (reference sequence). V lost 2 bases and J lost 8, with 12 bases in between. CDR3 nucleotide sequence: TGTGCCAGCAGCTTACCGAACAGGGACGGCTACACCTTC. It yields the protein CASSLPNRDGYTF.

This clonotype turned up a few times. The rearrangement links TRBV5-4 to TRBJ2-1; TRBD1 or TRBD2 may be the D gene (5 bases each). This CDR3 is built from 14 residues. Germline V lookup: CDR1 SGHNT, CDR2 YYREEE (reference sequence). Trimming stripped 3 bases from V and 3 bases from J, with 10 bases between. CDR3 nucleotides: TGTGCCAGCAGCTATAGGGACGGCTACAATGAGCAGTTCTTC. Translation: CASSYRDGYNEQFF.

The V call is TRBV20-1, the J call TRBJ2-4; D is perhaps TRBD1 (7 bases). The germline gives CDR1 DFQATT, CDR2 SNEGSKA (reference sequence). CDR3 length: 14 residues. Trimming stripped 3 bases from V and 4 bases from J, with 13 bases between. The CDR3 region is CSARQGGPKNIQYF. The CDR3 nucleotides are TGCAGTGCTAGGCAGGGGGGCCCAAAAAACATTCAGTACTTC.

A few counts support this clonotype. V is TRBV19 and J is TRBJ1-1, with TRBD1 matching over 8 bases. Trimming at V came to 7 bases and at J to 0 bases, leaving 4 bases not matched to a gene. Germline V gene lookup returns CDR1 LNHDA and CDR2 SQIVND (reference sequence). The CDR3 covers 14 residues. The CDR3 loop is CASISTGVNTEAFF. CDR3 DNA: TGTGCCAGTATCTCGACAGGGGTGAACACTGAAGCTTTCTTT. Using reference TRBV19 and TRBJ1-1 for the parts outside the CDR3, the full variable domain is DGGITQSPKYLFRKEGQNVTLSCEQNLNHDAMYWYRQDPGQGLRLIYYSQIVNDFQKGDIAEGYSVSREKKESFPLTVTSAQKNPTAFYLCASISTGVNTEAFFGQGTRLTVV.

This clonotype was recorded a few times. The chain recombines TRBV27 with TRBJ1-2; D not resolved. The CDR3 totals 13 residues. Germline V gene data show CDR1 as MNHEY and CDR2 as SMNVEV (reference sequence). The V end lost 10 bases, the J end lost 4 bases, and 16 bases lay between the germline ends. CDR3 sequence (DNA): TGTGCCACCACGAAGGTGGGAACCTATGGCTACACCTTC. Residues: CATTKVGTYGYTF.

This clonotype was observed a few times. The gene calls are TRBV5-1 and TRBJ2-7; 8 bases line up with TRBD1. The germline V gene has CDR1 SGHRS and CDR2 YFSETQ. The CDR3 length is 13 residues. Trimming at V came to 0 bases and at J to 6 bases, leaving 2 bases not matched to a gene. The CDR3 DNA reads TGCGCCAGCAGCTTGGGCAGGGGGCGCGAGCAGTACTTC. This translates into CASSLGRGREQYF. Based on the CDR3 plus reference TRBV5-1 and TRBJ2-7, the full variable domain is KAGVTQTPRYLIKTRGQQVTLSCSPISGHRSVSWYQQTPGQGLQFLFEYFSETQRNKGNFPGRFSGRQFSNSRSEMNVSTLELGDSALYLCASSLGRGREQYFGPGTRLTVT.

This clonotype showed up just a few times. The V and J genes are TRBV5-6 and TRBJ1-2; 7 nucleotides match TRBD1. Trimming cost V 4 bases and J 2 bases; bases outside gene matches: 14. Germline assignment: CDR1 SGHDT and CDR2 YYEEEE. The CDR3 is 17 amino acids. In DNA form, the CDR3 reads TGTGCCAGCAGCGCCACCGCTCAGGGGGAAGACAACTATGGCTACACCTTC. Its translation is CASSATAQGEDNYGYTF.

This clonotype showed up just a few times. As DNA, the CDR3 is TGTGCCAGCAGCCAAGACGGTCTCGACGAGCAGTACTTC. Protein product: CASSQDGLDEQYF. The J gene is TRBJ2-7, the V gene TRBV4-2; D remains ambiguous. V shed 0 bases and J shed 5 bases, with 8 bases lying between them. Looked up from germline, CDR1 is LGHNA and CDR2 is YNFKEQ. This CDR3 is 13 amino acids long.

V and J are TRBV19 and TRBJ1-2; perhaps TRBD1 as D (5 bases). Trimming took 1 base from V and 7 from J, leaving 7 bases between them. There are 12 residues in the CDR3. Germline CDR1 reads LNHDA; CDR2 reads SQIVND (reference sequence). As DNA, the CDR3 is TGTGCCAGTAGTATAGCCAGGGCTGGCTACACCTTC. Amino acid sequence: CASSIARAGYTF.

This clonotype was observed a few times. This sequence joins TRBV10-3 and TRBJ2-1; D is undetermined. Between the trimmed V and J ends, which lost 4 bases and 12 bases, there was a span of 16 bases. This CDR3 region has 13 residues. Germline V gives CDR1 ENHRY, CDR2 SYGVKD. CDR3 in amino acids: CAISASAGLWQFF. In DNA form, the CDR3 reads TGTGCCATCAGTGCGAGCGCCGGTTTATGGCAGTTCTTC.

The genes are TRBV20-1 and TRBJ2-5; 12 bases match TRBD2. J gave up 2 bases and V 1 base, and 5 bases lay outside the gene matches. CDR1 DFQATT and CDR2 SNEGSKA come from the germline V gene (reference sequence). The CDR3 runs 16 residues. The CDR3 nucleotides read TGCAGTGCTAGAGTAGGACTAGCGGGATCTCAAGAGACCCAGTACTTC. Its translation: CSARVGLAGSQETQYF.

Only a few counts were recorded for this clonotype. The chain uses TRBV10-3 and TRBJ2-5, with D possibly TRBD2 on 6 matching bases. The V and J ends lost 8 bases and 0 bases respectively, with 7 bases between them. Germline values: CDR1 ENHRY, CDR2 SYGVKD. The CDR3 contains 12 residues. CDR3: CAIGGNQETQYF. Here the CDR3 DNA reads TGTGCCATCGGGGGGAACCAAGAGACCCAGTACTTC.

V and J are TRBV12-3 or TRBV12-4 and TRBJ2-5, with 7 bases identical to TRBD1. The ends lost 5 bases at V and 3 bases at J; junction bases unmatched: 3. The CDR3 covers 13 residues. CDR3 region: CASSQGTEETQYF. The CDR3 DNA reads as TGTGCCAGCAGTCAAGGGACAGAAGAGACCCAGTACTTC.